The subject of this entry is one T cell receptor (beta chain). Both CD4+ and CD8+ T cells were negatively isolated, and TEMRA cells underwent FACS enrichment. Germline CDR1 MDHEN, CDR2 SYDVKM. V dropped 4 bases and J dropped 2 bases, with 23 bases sitting between them. The CDR3 has 18 residues. This specimen belongs to a study of CD8 T cells in Susac syndrome. The RNA, about 0.5 to 1 ug, was put through reverse transcription using random hexamers. TCRdb independently ran MiXCR on the immunoSEQ multiplex PCR reads; one entry per CDR3 protein. The sample shows roughly 160,000 distinct CDR3 sequences, about 96% of them seen only once.

The material sequenced was CD4+ T cells from PBMCs. The receptor was isolated from a human donor with Susac syndrome. The genes are TRBV28 and TRBJ1-2; D possibly corresponds to TRBD1 (5 bases). CDR3 region: CASSWGLADGRSNYGYTF. In DNA form, the CDR3 reads TGTGCCAGCAGTTGGGGCCTCGCGGACGGCAGGTCGAACTATGGCTACACCTTC.